This T cell receptor beta chain was recovered during a study of OX40 agonist ivuxolimab in advanced cancers. Study-level background: Ivuxolimab, which is an agonistic anti-OX40 (CD134) antibody, was administered to the patients.

Trimming stripped 1 base from V and 5 bases from J, with 14 bases between. Germline CDR1 reads MDHEN; CDR2 reads SYDVKM. This CDR3 is built from 15 residues. A word on this clone: What it binds is not known.

Assay used: immunoSEQ multiplex PCR; TCRdb lists only in-frame clones, some missing. The table shows some 64,000 clones, with more than 85% occurring only once. Findings of the study overall: Certain nonresponders likewise exhibited a low normalized T-cell clonal expansion.

Patients were ineligible given autoimmune disease history or systemic immunosuppression. This receptor was obtained from an adult with an advanced solid tumor such as melanoma, head and neck, liver or kidney cancer. The rearrangement uses TRBV28 and TRBJ2-5; tentative D call: TRBD2 (7 bases). Sequencing was performed on CD4+ or CD8+ T cells sorted from blood, taken in a trial of the OX40 agonist ivuxolimab. CDR3 sequence reads: CASSLFQGRGETQYF. In DNA form, the CDR3 reads TGTGCCAGCAGTTTATTCCAGGGGCGGGGGGAGACCCAGTACTTC. The full variable domain, its missing parts supplied by reference TRBV28 and TRBJ2-5, is DVKVTQSSRYLVKRTGEKVFLECVQDMDHENMFWYRQDPGLGLRLIYFSYDVKMKEKGDIPEGYSVSREKKERFSLILESASTNQTSMYLCASSLFQGRGETQYFGPGTRLLVL.